The sequence of this T cell receptor (beta chain) was determined in a study of shared clonotypes between healthy human individuals (dated by TCRdb to between 2020 and 2021). Background for the entire study: Two women and a few men aged 18 to 49 years were included in the cohort. To estimate repertoire size and how much clonotypes are shared between individuals, the study performed deep sequencing of blood TCR repertoires from roughly five healthy adults. Per donor, leukapheresis produced somewhere between about 0.9 and 9 billion PBMCs. To increase sequencing depth and limit assay-specific biases, TCR repertoire library preparation and sequencing were carried out by different laboratories using diverse techniques. For each donor, CD4 naive and CD4 memory were each run on three plates, CD8 naive on two plates, and CD8 memory on one plate. What the study reported, not specific to this receptor: Even with the large sequencing depth, rarefaction of the sorted-subset datasets indicated that sequencing was incomplete. Sampling was limited to blood, and TCR repertoires in tissue likely differ from TCR repertoires in blood. Compared with non-shared clonotypes, clonotypes shared by all four sorted-subset donors had higher generation probabilities. Larger estimated clonotype richness was generally found for naive subsets than for memory subsets. Because the study included a small number of donors, the genetic and exposure-history diversity represented was limited. When a handful of donors were compared, the shared fraction of clonotypes was roughly 4.8% for naive CD4, less than 4% for naive CD8, 2% to 2.5% for memory CD4, and around 0.37% for memory CD8. Based on pairwise subsampling, the degree of clonotype sharing among donors was expected to be affected by sequencing depth.

TCR CDR3 regions were amplified from genomic DNA by multiplex PCR using the deep immunoSEQ assay. Genomic DNA extracted from each cell subset was distributed evenly over all wells of several immunoSEQ 96-well plates, and each plate served as one replicate. For sorted subsets, each replicate PCR was loaded with roughly 0.2 ug genomic DNA, equivalent to some 31,000 T cell genomes. The purified libraries were quantified using a Qubit 3.0 fluorometer, sized with a Bioanalyzer 2100, and then quantified again using the KAPA Library Quantification kit. A separate single-read 150-cycle Illumina NextSeq 550 flow cell was used to sequence each immunoSEQ 96-well plate. For the original study's pipeline: The immunoSEQ output contained only junctional sequences without quality scores, so filtering could not match that applied to full-length reads. To assign V/J genes and CDR3, sequences were annotated against IMGT germline references using PyIR, a Python wrapper for IgBLAST v1.9. Any read was removed if the V/J assignment was weak (E-value above 1e-6), the CDR3 was missing, or the read contained stop codons, out-of-frame junctions, or ambiguous translated residues. V3J clonotypes were defined as sequences sharing an identical inferred V gene, J gene, and CDR3 amino acid sequence. Percentage overlap between repertoires was computed as shared unique clonotypes divided by the size of the smaller repertoire. RTK rarefaction, the Chao1 estimator, and Recon v2.1 estimates of unobserved clonotypes were used to assess repertoire richness. Generation probabilities were computed with OLGA for all TCRbeta clonotypes obtained by the gDNA method from several donors. TCRdb took over this immuneACCESS table, retaining in-frame rearrangements with V and J assigned. Such tables are incomplete; in checked studies, under half of the missing clones stem from an unresolved V gene, and the remainder is unexplained. V, J and clone size derive from that table, while D and trimming were established from the DNA sequence. Across this sample there are under 2.5 million clones, with approximately 90% seen only once. The top ten constitute about 0.41% of the sample.

This clone was counted a single time. Its antigen specificity is not known. Base quality data are lacking; no much larger clone is found one base away. Donors were healthy HIV-negative adults with no recently reported acute infections or vaccinations. Every donor was a Caucasian adult residing in Nashville, Tennessee, USA. CD4+ T cells were enriched by magnetic negative selection, after which naive cells were positively selected on CD45RA and the negative fraction was taken as the memory subset. Blood was collected by leukapheresis, and PBMCs were isolated by Ficoll-Histopaque density gradient centrifugation and then cryopreserved in liquid nitrogen vapor phase. Purity and quantity of every magnetically sorted T cell population were checked by analytical flow cytometry. Each sorted fraction had its genomic DNA isolated and then quantified by UV absorbance on a Nanodrop 2000c. The CDR3 starts with the cysteine, ends with the phenylalanine, and has 13 residues. The read is trimmed to its CDR3 DNA, 39 bases read in frame from base 1. The V end loses 6 bases and the J end loses 6 bases, and a stretch of 15 bases separates them. CDR1 and CDR2, per the germline V gene, are MNHNS and SASEGT.

The sequence links TRBV6-1 to TRBJ2-7; TRBD1 is a possible D gene, resting on 6 matching bases. The source material was naive CD4+ T cells from PBMCs. Reading the label with the study, this specimen's cell subset or site is: CD45RA+ positively selected. The source of this sequence is a man between 18 and 29 years old in good health. Some clones in this sample may be carry-over from other donors' samples. The encoded CDR3 is CASSGQPSSEQYF. The bases read TGTGCCAGCAGCGGACAGCCCTCGAGCGAGCAGTACTTC.